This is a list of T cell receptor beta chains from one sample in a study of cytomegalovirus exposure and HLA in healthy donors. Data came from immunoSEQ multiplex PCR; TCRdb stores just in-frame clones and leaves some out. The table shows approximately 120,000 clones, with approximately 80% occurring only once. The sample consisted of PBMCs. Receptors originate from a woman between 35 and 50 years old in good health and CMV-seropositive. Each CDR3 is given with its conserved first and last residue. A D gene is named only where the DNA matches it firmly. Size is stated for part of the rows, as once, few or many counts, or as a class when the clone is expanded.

TGTGCCAGCAGCCCAAACAACTACGAGCAGTACTTC,CASSPNNYEQYF,12,TRBJ2-7,.,TRBV7-9,.
TGTGCCAGCAGGTGGGGAGGAAGCACAGATACGCAGTATTTT,CASRWGGSTDTQYF,14,TRBJ2-3,.,TRBV25-1,.
TGTGCCAGCCGGAGGGGAATCGGGAGGAATGAGCAGTTCTTC,CASRRGIGRNEQFF,14,TRBJ2-1,TRBD2,TRBV7-6,.
TGCAGCGTTGGTGGGGGGACCTCTGGAAACACCATATATTTT,CSVGGGTSGNTIYF,14,TRBJ1-3,.,TRBV29-1,.
TGTGCCAGTGGAGCGGGGCCGAACACCGGGGAGCTGTTTTTT,CASGAGPNTGELFF,14,TRBJ2-2,TRBD2,TRBV2,once
TGTGCCAGCAGGGAGGGAACGAACACCGGGGAGCTGTTTTTT,CASREGTNTGELFF,14,TRBJ2-2,.,TRBV25-1,.
TGTGCCAGCAGAGAACAGGGGGAGACCCAGTACTTC,CASREQGETQYF,12,TRBJ2-5,TRBD1,TRBV6-4,.
TGTGCCAGCAGCCCAGGGGCGGGGGAATTCACCGGGGAGCTGTTTTTT,CASSPGAGEFTGELFF,16,TRBJ2-2,.,TRBV27,.
TGTGCCAGCATCTCAAGGGTGGGAGCAGACTATGGCTACACCTTC,CASISRVGADYGYTF,15,TRBJ1-2,.,TRBV6-1,.
TGTGCCAGCGGGGACTATGGGGCGGACACCATATATTTT,CASGDYGADTIYF,13,TRBJ1-3,.,TRBV28,.
TGTGCCAGCTCCGGGACACGGAATCAGCCCCAGCATTTT,CASSGTRNQPQHF,13,TRBJ1-5,.,TRBV6-5,.
TGTGCCAGCAGCTTGATAGGGGCGCAGAACACCGGGGAGCTGTTTTTT,CASSLIGAQNTGELFF,16,TRBJ2-2,.,TRBV5-8,.
TGTGCCAGCAGCGGAAGCCACAGGGGAGCTCAGGGCAATGAGCAGTTCTTC,CASSGSHRGAQGNEQFF,17,TRBJ2-1,TRBD1,TRBV5-6,.
TGTGCCAGTAGTATGGCAGGGCGGGACAATCAGCCCCAGCATTTT,CASSMAGRDNQPQHF,15,TRBJ1-5,.,TRBV19,.
TGTGCCAGTAGTATGGCCGAAAGGGGAGGTGACACCGGGGAGCTGTTTTTT,CASSMAERGGDTGELFF,17,TRBJ2-2,.,TRBV19,.
TGTGCCAGCAGCCAAGACAGGAACTATGGCTACACCTTC,CASSQDRNYGYTF,13,TRBJ1-2,.,TRBV11-2,once
TGCGCCAGCAGCGGCGCTAGCGGGAGCCTGGGATTCAATGAGCAGTTCTTC,CASSGASGSLGFNEQFF,17,TRBJ2-1,TRBD2,TRBV5-1,.
TGTGCCAGCGGCCTGGGACTAGCGGCCAACGAGCAGTACTTC,CASGLGLAANEQYF,14,TRBJ2-7,TRBD2,TRBV5-4,.
TGTGCCAGCAGCGTAGCAGTCCAAGAGACCCAGTACTTC,CASSVAVQETQYF,13,TRBJ2-5,.,TRBV9,.
TGTGCCAGCAGTGTTTCAGCGGGAGGAGAGACCCAGTACTTC,CASSVSAGGETQYF,14,TRBJ2-5,TRBD2,TRBV6-1,.
TGTGCCAGCAGCTCAAGCGGGAGGGGGAATGAGCAGTTCTTC,CASSSSGRGNEQFF,14,TRBJ2-1,TRBD2,TRBV11-3,.
TGTGCCAGCAGTGAGAATGTCCCCGGGACAGCCTCTTCTGGGGCCAACGTCCTGACTTTC,CASSENVPGTASSGANVLTF,20,TRBJ2-6,TRBD1,TRBV27,.